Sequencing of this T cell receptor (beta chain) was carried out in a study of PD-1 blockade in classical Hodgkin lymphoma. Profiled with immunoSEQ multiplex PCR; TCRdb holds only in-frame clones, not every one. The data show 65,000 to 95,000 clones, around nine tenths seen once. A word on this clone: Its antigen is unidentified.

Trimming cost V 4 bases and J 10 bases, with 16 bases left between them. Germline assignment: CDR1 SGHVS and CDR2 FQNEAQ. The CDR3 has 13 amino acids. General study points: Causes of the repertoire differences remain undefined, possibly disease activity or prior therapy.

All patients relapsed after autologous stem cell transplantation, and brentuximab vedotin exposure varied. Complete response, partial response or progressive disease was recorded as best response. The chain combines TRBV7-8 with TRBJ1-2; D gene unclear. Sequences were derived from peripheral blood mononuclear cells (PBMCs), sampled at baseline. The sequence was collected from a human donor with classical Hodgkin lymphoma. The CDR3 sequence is CASSSGRVAFYTF. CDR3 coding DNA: TGTGCCAGCAGCTCCGGAAGGGTGGCGTTCTACACCTTC.